This TCR beta chain was obtained from a study of blood T cell repertoires in COVID-19. Overall study: Sites across the United States, Italy and Spain contributed samples from acute and convalescent COVID-19.

This table comes from immunoSEQ multiplex PCR, and its TCRdb copy is limited to in-frame clones, with some not included. The data hold roughly 230,000 clones, with 70% to 90% observed a single time. The sequence was obtained from a human donor in a cohort sampled during active COVID-19. Sequenced input: peripheral blood.

CDR3 nucleotides: TGTGCCAGCAGTTTACCGACAGGGGAGCAGTACTTC. Its protein product is CASSLPTGEQYF. V gene TRBV28 combines with J gene TRBJ2-7; TRBD1 matches at 7 bases. Germline values: CDR1 MDHEN, CDR2 SYDVKM. V dropped 2 bases and J dropped 7; count of bases not matched to a gene: 2. This CDR3 comprises 12 residues.